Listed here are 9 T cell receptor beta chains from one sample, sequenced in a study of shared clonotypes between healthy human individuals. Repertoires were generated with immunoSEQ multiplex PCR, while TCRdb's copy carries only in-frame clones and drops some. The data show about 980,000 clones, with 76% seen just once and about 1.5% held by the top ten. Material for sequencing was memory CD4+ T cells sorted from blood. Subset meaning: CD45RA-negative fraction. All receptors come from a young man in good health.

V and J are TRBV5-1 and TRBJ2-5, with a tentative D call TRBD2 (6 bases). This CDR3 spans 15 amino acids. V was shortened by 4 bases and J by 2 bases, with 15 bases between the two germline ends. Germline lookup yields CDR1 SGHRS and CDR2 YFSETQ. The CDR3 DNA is TGCGCCAGCAGCCCCGGGGGACGGGGACAAGAGACCCAGTACTTC. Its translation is CASSPGGRGQETQYF.

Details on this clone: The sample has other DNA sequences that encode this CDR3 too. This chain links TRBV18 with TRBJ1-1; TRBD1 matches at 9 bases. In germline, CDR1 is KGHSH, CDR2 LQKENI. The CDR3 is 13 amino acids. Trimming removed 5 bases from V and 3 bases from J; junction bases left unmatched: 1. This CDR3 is CASSRDRDTEAFF. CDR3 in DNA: TGTGCCAGCTCAAGGGACAGGGACACTGAAGCTTTCTTT.

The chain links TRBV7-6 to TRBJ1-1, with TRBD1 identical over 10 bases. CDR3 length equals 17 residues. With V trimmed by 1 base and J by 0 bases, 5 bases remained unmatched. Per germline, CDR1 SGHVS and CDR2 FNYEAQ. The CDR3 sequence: CASSLVTGGRVNTEAFF. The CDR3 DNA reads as TGTGCCAGCAGCTTAGTGACAGGGGGCCGGGTGAACACTGAAGCTTTCTTT. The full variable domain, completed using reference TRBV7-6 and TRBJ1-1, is GAGVSQSPRYKVTKRGQDVALRCDPISGHVSLYWYRQALGQGPEFLTYFNYEAQQDKSGLPNDRFSAERPEGSISTLTIQRTEQRDSAMYRCASSLVTGGRVNTEAFFGQGTRLTVV.

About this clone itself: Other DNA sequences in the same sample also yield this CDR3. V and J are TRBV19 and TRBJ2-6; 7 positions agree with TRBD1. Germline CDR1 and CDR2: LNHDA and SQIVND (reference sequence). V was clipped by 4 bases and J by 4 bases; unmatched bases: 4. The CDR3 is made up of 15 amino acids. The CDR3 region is CASSNDRAGANVLTF. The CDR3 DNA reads TGTGCCAGTAGTAATGACAGGGCCGGGGCCAACGTCCTGACTTTC. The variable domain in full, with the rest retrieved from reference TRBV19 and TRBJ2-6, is DGGITQSPKYLFRKEGQNVTLSCEQNLNHDAMYWYRQDPGQGLRLIYYSQIVNDFQKGDIAEGYSVSREKKESFPLTVTSAQKNPTAFYLCASSNDRAGANVLTFGAGSRLTVL.

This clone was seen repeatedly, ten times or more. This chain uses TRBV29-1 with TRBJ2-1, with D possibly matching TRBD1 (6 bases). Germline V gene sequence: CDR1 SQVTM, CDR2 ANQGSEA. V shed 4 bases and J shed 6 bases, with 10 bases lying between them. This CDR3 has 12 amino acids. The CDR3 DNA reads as TGCAGCGTTGGCCAGGGGATCAATGAGCAGTTCTTC. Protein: CSVGQGINEQFF.

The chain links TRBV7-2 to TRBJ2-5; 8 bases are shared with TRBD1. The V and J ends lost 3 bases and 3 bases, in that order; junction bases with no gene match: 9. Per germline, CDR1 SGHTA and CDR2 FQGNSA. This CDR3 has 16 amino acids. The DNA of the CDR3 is TGTGCCAGCAGCTTCCCGGGACAGGCGTCTAAAGAGACCCAGTACTTC. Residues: CASSFPGQASKETQYF.

The CDR3 sequence is CASTPRGNSNQPQHF. Here the CDR3 DNA reads TGTGCCAGTACCCCGAGGGGGAATAGCAATCAGCCCCAGCATTTT. J is TRBJ1-5 and V is TRBV19, with a possible D match to TRBD1 (6 bases). The germline gives CDR1 LNHDA, CDR2 SQIVND (reference sequence). With 7 bases removed from V and 0 bases from J, the gap between germline ends came to 13 bases. This CDR3 contains 15 residues.

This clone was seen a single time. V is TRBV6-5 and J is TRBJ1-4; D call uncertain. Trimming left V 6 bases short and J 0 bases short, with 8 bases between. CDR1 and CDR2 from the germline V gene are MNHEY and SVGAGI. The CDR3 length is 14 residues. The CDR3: CASSRQATNEKLFF. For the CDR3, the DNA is TGTGCCAGCAGCCGACAAGCAACTAATGAAAAACTGTTTTTT.

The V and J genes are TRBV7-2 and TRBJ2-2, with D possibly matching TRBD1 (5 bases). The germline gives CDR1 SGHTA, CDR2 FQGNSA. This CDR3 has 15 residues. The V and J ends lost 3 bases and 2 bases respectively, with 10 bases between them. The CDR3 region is CASSFGQGNTGELFF. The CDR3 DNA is TGTGCCAGCAGCTTCGGGCAGGGAAACACCGGGGAGCTGTTTTTT.